This is a list of T cell receptor beta chains from one sample in a study of control samples from healthy donors and cancer patients. Here immunoSEQ multiplex PCR was the method, and the copy in TCRdb shows in-frame clones only, minus some. In the table there are under 130,000 clones, 80% to 90% of which are singletons. Input material: blood. Source of these receptors: a woman aged 45-65 years in good health. Each CDR3 is given with its conserved first and last residue. A D gene is named only where the DNA matches it firmly. A clone size is listed for some rows: how often the clone was seen (once, few, many), or a class if it is expanded.

d_gene: TRBD2; len: 14; v_gene: TRBV27; j_gene: TRBJ2-3; abundance: once; CDR3aa: CASSHIAGADTQYF; CDR3nt: TGTGCCAGCAGTCATATAGCGGGGGCTGATACGCAGTATTTT
d_gene: TRBD2; len: 19; v_gene: TRBV24-1; j_gene: TRBJ2-1; abundance: .; CDR3aa: CATSDRRLASGTSYNEQFF; CDR3nt: TGTGCCACCAGTGACCGCCGACTGGCTAGCGGGACCTCCTACAATGAGCAGTTCTTC
d_gene: .; len: 16; v_gene: TRBV3-1/TRBV3-2; j_gene: TRBJ2-2; abundance: once; CDR3aa: CASSQLGGTVTGELFF; CDR3nt: TGTGCCAGCAGCCAACTAGGGGGGACGGTCACCGGGGAGCTGTTTTTT
d_gene: TRBD1; len: 14; v_gene: TRBV15; j_gene: TRBJ1-6; abundance: .; CDR3aa: CATSRTGGESPLHF; CDR3nt: TGTGCCACCAGCAGGACAGGGGGCGAATCACCCCTCCACTTT
d_gene: TRBD1; len: 14; v_gene: TRBV24-1; j_gene: TRBJ1-2; abundance: .; CDR3aa: CATSDGGQGFGYTF; CDR3nt: TGTGCCACCAGTGATGGTGGACAGGGGTTTGGCTACACCTTC
d_gene: .; len: 15; v_gene: TRBV5-4; j_gene: TRBJ1-6; abundance: few; CDR3aa: CASSFRAAYNSPLHF; CDR3nt: TGTGCCAGCAGCTTCCGGGCCGCGTATAATTCACCCCTCCACTTT
d_gene: TRBD1; len: 15; v_gene: TRBV24-1; j_gene: TRBJ2-3; abundance: .; CDR3aa: CATSAPTGGADTQYF; CDR3nt: TGTGCCACCAGTGCCCCTACAGGGGGAGCAGATACGCAGTATTTT
d_gene: .; len: 16; v_gene: TRBV5-1; j_gene: TRBJ1-3; abundance: .; CDR3aa: CASSYIPGPTGNTIYF; CDR3nt: TGCGCCAGCAGCTACATTCCGGGACCTACTGGAAACACCATATATTTT
d_gene: .; len: 14; v_gene: TRBV24-1; j_gene: TRBJ2-1; abundance: .; CDR3aa: CATSERGPYNEQFF; CDR3nt: TGTGCCACCAGTGAACGGGGCCCGTACAATGAGCAGTTCTTC
d_gene: .; len: 13; v_gene: TRBV3-1/TRBV3-2; j_gene: TRBJ2-5; abundance: .; CDR3aa: CASSQVVQETQYF; CDR3nt: TGTGCCAGCAGCCAAGTGGTCCAAGAGACCCAGTACTTC